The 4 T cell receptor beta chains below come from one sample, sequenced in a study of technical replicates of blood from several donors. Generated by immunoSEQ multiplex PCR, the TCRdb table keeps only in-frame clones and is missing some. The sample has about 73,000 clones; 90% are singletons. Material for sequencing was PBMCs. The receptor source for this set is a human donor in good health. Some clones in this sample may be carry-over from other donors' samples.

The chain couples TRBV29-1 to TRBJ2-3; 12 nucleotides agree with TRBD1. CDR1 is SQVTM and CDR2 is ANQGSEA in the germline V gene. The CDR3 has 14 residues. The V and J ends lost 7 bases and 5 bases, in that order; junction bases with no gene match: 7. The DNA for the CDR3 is TGCAGCGACCTCGGGACAGGGGGCAAAGATACGCAGTATTTT. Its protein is CSDLGTGGKDTQYF.

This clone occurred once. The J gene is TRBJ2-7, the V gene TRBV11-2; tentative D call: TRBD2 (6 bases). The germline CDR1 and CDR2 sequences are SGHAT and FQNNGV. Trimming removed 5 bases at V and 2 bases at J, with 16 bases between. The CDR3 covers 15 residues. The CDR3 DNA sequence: TGTGCCAGCAGCCCTGGGACTTTGTCCACCTACGAGCAGTACTTC. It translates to CASSPGTLSTYEQYF. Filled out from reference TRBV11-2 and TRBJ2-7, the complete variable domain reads EAGVAQSPRYKIIEKRQSVAFWCNPISGHATLYWYQQILGQGPKLLIQFQNNGVVDDSQLPKDRFSAERLKGVDSTLKIQPAKLEDSAVYLCASSPGTLSTYEQYFGPGTRLTVT.

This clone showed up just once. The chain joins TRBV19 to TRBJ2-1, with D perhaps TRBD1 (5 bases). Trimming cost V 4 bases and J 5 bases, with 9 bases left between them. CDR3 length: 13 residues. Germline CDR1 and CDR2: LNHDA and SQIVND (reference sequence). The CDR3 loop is CASSKAGNNEQFF. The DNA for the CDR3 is TGTGCCAGTAGTAAGGCAGGGAACAATGAGCAGTTCTTC.

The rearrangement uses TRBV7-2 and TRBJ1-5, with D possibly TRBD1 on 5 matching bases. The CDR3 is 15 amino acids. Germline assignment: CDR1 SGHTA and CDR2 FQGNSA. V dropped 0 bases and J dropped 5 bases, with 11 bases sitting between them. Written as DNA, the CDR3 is TGTGCCAGCAGCTTAGCGCGACAGATATATCAGCCCCAGCATTTT. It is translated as CASSLARQIYQPQHF.